This record covers a single T cell receptor beta chain. The V gene end was trimmed by 6 bases and the J gene end by 6 bases; junction bases not matched to a gene: 9. CDR3 length: 15 amino acids. The germline V gene has CDR1 LNHDA and CDR2 SQIVND (reference sequence). This sample stems from a study of blood T cell repertoires in COVID-19. The overall study: The United States, Italy and Spain supplied acute and convalescent COVID-19 samples. T cells, B-cell-depleted T cells, or PBMCs supplied cDNA or gDNA.

Per the authors' pipeline: Scientists estimated how many nucleated cells there were by amplifying reference gene primers. The assay was immunoSEQ multiplex PCR, and TCRdb's table has in-frame clones only and misses some. Clonal size and the V and J genes are those of that table, whereas D and trimming came from the DNA. The sample consists of about 250,000 clones, about four fifths of them appearing once. V is TRBV19 and J is TRBJ2-2, with TRBD1 matching 8 bases. The sequence was collected from an older man with acute or convalescent COVID-19. Material for sequencing was peripheral blood. CDR3 nucleotide sequence: TGTGCCAGTAGGACGGACAGGGACTCCCCCGGGGAGCTGTTTTTT. Translated: CASRTDRDSPGELFF.